A single sample gave rise to the 31 T cell receptor beta chains below, sequenced in a study of cytomegalovirus exposure and HLA in healthy donors. PCR used 60 Vbeta primers and 13 Jbeta primers. Assay used: immunoSEQ multiplex PCR; TCRdb lists only in-frame clones, some missing. In the table there are 200,000 to 250,000 clones, over 65% of which are singletons. Sequenced input: PBMCs. The receptor source for this set is a young man in good health and CMV-seronegative.

The chain joins TRBV27 to TRBJ2-1, with 10 positions matching TRBD2. CDR3 length: 14 amino acids. The V and J ends lost 7 bases and 5 bases, in that order; junction bases with no gene match: 5. Germline V gives CDR1 MNHEY, CDR2 SMNVEV (reference sequence). The CDR3 here is CASNALAGHNEQFF. The CDR3 nucleotides read TGTGCCAGCAACGCACTAGCGGGGCACAATGAGCAGTTCTTC.

About this clone itself: Other DNA sequences in the sample encode the same CDR3. The genes are TRBV5-1 and TRBJ1-1; no clear D gene. Per germline, CDR1 SGHRS and CDR2 YFSETQ. The CDR3 contains 14 residues. The V end lost 0 bases, the J end lost 1 base, and 7 bases lay between the germline ends. The chain's CDR3 is CASSLGFGNTEAFF. In DNA form, the CDR3 reads TGCGCCAGCAGCTTGGGGTTCGGGAACACTGAAGCTTTCTTT.

This sequence joins TRBV2 and TRBJ2-7; 8 bases are a match to TRBD1. This CDR3 region has 16 residues. Germline V CDR1 and CDR2: SNHLY, FYNNEI. The V gene end was trimmed by 0 bases and the J gene end by 2 bases; junction bases not matched to a gene: 6. CDR3 sequence: CASSEAAGGITYEQYF. In DNA, the CDR3 is TGTGCCAGCAGTGAAGCGGCAGGGGGCATCACCTACGAGCAGTACTTC. Supplemented by reference TRBV2 and TRBJ2-7, the full variable domain reads EPEVTQTPSHQVTQMGQEVILRCVPISNHLYFYWYRQILGQKVEFLVSFYNNEISEKSEIFDDQFSVERPDGSNFTLKIRSTKLEDSAMYFCASSEAAGGITYEQYFGPGTRLTVT.

The chain combines TRBV9 with TRBJ1-2, with 7 bases identical to TRBD1. The V gene end was trimmed by 0 bases and the J gene end by 2 bases; junction bases not matched to a gene: 1. The CDR3 runs to 14 residues. Germline V gene data show CDR1 as SGDLS and CDR2 as YYNGEE. CDR3 sequence (DNA): TGTGCCAGCAGCGTAGCGGGACAGAACTATGGCTACACCTTC. It is translated as CASSVAGQNYGYTF.

This chain connects TRBV6-5 to TRBJ2-7, with TRBD2 matching over 11 bases. The CDR3 spans 15 residues. The trim removed 8 bases at V and 2 bases at J, leaving 8 bases unmatched. CDR1 is MNHEY, CDR2 SVGAGI, per germline. CDR3 DNA sequence: TGTGCCAGCCCCACGACTAGCGGGGACGCCTACGAGCAGTACTTC. Its translation is CASPTTSGDAYEQYF.

This clone was counted a single time. The chain employs TRBV11-2 and TRBJ2-7, with D unclear. The CDR3 extends over 14 amino acids. Trimming took off 2 bases at V and 2 bases at J, with 10 bases between the two ends. Germline V CDR1 and CDR2: SGHAT, FQNNGV. The CDR3, as DNA: TGTGCCAGCAGCTTAAAGAGACTTGCCTACGAGCAGTACTTC. It encodes CASSLKRLAYEQYF.

The chain recombines TRBV11-3 with TRBJ2-3; 10 positions match TRBD2. V lost 1 base, J lost 1 base, and 2 bases stayed unmatched. This CDR3 region has 16 residues. The germline V gene has CDR1 SGHNT and CDR2 YENEEA. CDR3 bases: TGTGCCAGCAGCTTAGCCGGGACTAGCGGCACAGATACGCAGTATTTT. This translates into CASSLAGTSGTDTQYF.

The gene calls are TRBV2 and TRBJ1-5, with 7 positions matching TRBD1. The CDR3 is made up of 16 amino acids. J was trimmed by 0 bases and V by 4 bases; bases with no gene match: 6. Germline loops: CDR1 SNHLY, CDR2 FYNNEI. The DNA of the CDR3 is TGTGCCAGCAGTGGGGACAGTCCTTATAGCAATCAGCCCCAGCATTTT. Protein product: CASSGDSPYSNQPQHF.

This clone was counted a few times. V gene TRBV28 combines with J gene TRBJ1-4; no clear D gene. V was trimmed by 1 base and J by 3 bases, leaving 6 bases between them. From germline, CDR1 is MDHEN and CDR2 SYDVKM. This CDR3 is built from 14 residues. As DNA, the CDR3 is TGTGCCAGCAGTTTATCGGGTGCTAATGAAAAACTGTTTTTT. Its translation: CASSLSGANEKLFF.

This chain uses TRBV28 with TRBJ1-2; no reliable D call. This CDR3 comprises 16 residues. Germline V lookup: CDR1 MDHEN, CDR2 SYDVKM. With 7 bases removed from V and 1 base from J, the gap between germline ends came to 19 bases. The CDR3 DNA sequence: TGTGCCAGCACGCCATCCCTGACGGGTTATAACTATGGCTACACCTTC. Translation gives CASTPSLTGYNYGYTF.

This clone turned up a few times. The rearrangement links TRBV5-1 to TRBJ2-7, with D possibly being TRBD1 (6 bases). The CDR3 runs to 15 residues. Trimming pared 3 bases from V and 5 bases from J, leaving 18 bases between. Per the germline V gene, CDR1 is SGHRS and CDR2 is YFSETQ. In nucleotides, the CDR3 is TGCGCCAGCAGCTCAACACCGACAGGTTTTGACGAGCAGTACTTC. Its protein is CASSSTPTGFDEQYF.

This chain links TRBV27 with TRBJ2-2; D possibly corresponds to TRBD2 (5 bases). The CDR3 extends over 15 amino acids. V was cut by 3 bases and J by 6 bases, with 14 bases left in between. Germline V gene data show CDR1 as MNHEY and CDR2 as SMNVEV (reference sequence). The CDR3 nucleotides are TGTGCCAGCAGTTTGTGGGGAGTTGGTCCCGGGGAGCTGTTTTTT. Encoded protein: CASSLWGVGPGELFF.

About this clone itself: Mismatch with germline at one junction end may stem from a read error. This specimen includes other DNA sequences encoding the same CDR3. This chain uses TRBV5-6 with TRBJ2-1; 8 nucleotides align to TRBD2. Germline CDR1 SGHDT, CDR2 YYEEEE. The length of the CDR3 is 15 residues. CDR3 in DNA: TGTGCCAGTAGCTTGGCGGGACTAGAGGTCAATGAGCAGTTCTTC. Translated: CASSLAGLEVNEQFF.

V gene TRBV14 combines with J gene TRBJ1-1; no definite D call. Germline values: CDR1 SGHDN, CDR2 FVKESK. V was cut by 1 base and J by 7 bases, with 10 bases left in between. The CDR3 is 13 amino acids. In DNA form, the CDR3 reads TGTGCCAGCAGCCAAGGTTCGAGAGGTGAAGCTTTCTTT. Amino acid sequence: CASSQGSRGEAFF.

The chain uses TRBV27 and TRBJ2-7; 7 bases are a match to TRBD1. Germline V gene data show CDR1 as MNHEY and CDR2 as SMNVEV (reference sequence). V lost 5 bases and J lost 6; bases outside the gene matches: 10. The CDR3 is made up of 14 amino acids. CDR3 region: CASSNNDREGEQYF. Written as DNA, the CDR3 is TGTGCCAGCAGTAACAATGACAGGGAAGGCGAGCAGTACTTC.

This clone was counted only a few times. The chain couples TRBV4-1 to TRBJ2-3; 8 bases line up with TRBD2. The CDR3 runs to 16 residues. Trimming removed 4 bases from V and 0 bases from J; junction bases left unmatched: 6. Germline V lookup: CDR1 MGHRA, CDR2 YSYEKL. CDR3 sequence (DNA): TGCGCCAGCAGCCGAGGACTAGCAATAAGCACAGATACGCAGTATTTT. It specifies CASSRGLAISTDTQYF.

This clone was observed a few times. CDR3 in amino acids: CASMGQGARSSYEQYF. The CDR3 DNA reads as TGTGCCAGCATGGGACAGGGGGCTAGGAGCTCCTACGAGCAGTACTTC. V is TRBV28 and J is TRBJ2-7, with TRBD1 matching over 12 bases. The V gene end was trimmed by 7 bases and the J gene end by 0 bases; junction bases not matched to a gene: 7. CDR1 is MDHEN, CDR2 SYDVKM, per germline. There are 16 residues in the CDR3.

The chain carries TRBV11-2 and TRBJ2-5; D is perhaps TRBD2 (5 bases). Trimming stripped 1 base from V and 5 bases from J, with 11 bases between. The CDR3 runs 14 residues. Germline values: CDR1 SGHAT, CDR2 FQNNGV. CDR3 DNA sequence: TGTGCCAGCAGCTTAGTGGGTAGCGATGAGACCCAGTACTTC. Translating gives CASSLVGSDETQYF.

This chain uses TRBV6-1 with TRBJ2-7, with 7 bases that match TRBD2. Germline CDR1 is MNHNS and CDR2 is SASEGT. J was trimmed by 4 bases and V by 1 base; bases with no gene match: 4. There are 14 residues in the CDR3. CDR3 sequence (DNA): TGTGCCAGCAGTGAAGGCGGGGGAAATTACGAGCAGTACTTC. Residues: CASSEGGGNYEQYF.

J is TRBJ2-1 and V is TRBV7-6; the match to TRBD2 covers 12 bases. Trimming at V came to 5 bases and at J to 4 bases, leaving 9 bases not matched to a gene. The CDR3 is made up of 17 amino acids. Looked up from germline, CDR1 is SGHVS and CDR2 is FNYEAQ. The CDR3 loop is CASSQGLAGILYNEQFF. The CDR3 region has the DNA TGTGCCAGCAGCCAAGGACTAGCGGGGATTCTTTACAATGAGCAGTTCTTC.

V is TRBV5-1 and J is TRBJ1-1, with D possibly being TRBD1 (6 bases). Germline V CDR1 and CDR2: SGHRS, YFSETQ. V gave up 3 bases and J gave up 0 bases, with 18 bases separating them. CDR3 length equals 17 residues. CDR3 region: CASSSPTDRPVNTEAFF. The CDR3 DNA reads as TGCGCCAGCAGCTCCCCTACTGACAGGCCCGTGAACACTGAAGCTTTCTTT.

This clone has only one observation. V and J are TRBV6-5 and TRBJ1-1; 8 bases fit TRBD1. This CDR3 comprises 12 residues. Trimming took 6 bases from V and 6 from J; bases not matched to a gene: 3. The germline V gene has CDR1 MNHEY and CDR2 SVGAGI. The CDR3 DNA follows: TGTGCCAGCAGACAGGGGGACGCTGAAGCTTTCTTT. Its translation is CASRQGDAEAFF.

V gene TRBV11-2 combines with J gene TRBJ1-1, with TRBD1 matching over 7 bases. The V gene end was trimmed by 1 base and the J gene end by 1 base; junction bases not matched to a gene: 3. Germline V gene data show CDR1 as SGHAT and CDR2 as FQNNGV. The CDR3 covers 15 residues. The CDR3 loop reads CASSLGRQGNTEAFF. CDR3 sequence (DNA): TGTGCCAGCAGCTTAGGGAGACAGGGGAACACTGAAGCTTTCTTT. The complete variable domain, with remaining parts taken from reference TRBV11-2 and TRBJ1-1, reads EAGVAQSPRYKIIEKRQSVAFWCNPISGHATLYWYQQILGQGPKLLIQFQNNGVVDDSQLPKDRFSAERLKGVDSTLKIQPAKLEDSAVYLCASSLGRQGNTEAFFGQGTRLTVV.

There are a few counts of this clone. The sample carries other DNA sequences with the same CDR3. This chain joins TRBV9 and TRBJ2-7, with 10 bases lining up with TRBD2. Germline CDR1 is SGDLS and CDR2 is YYNGEE. The CDR3 consists of 13 residues. V dropped 3 bases and J dropped 3; count of bases not matched to a gene: 0. CDR3 DNA sequence: TGTGCCAGCAGCGGGACTAGCGGCTACGAGCAGTACTTC. This encodes CASSGTSGYEQYF.

The chain couples TRBV19 to TRBJ2-1, with a possible D match to TRBD1 (8 bases). CDR3 size: 15 residues. The germline V gene encodes CDR1 LNHDA and CDR2 SQIVND (reference sequence). V lost 5 bases and J lost 8, with 19 bases in between. CDR3 sequence: CASSSGQGGFDEQFF. In nucleotides, the CDR3 is TGTGCCAGTAGTTCAGGACAGGGAGGGTTCGATGAGCAGTTCTTC.

This clone was detected only a few times. This sequence joins TRBV19 and TRBJ2-2; 14 nucleotides agree with TRBD2. The germline V gene has CDR1 LNHDA and CDR2 SQIVND (reference sequence). The CDR3 is 16 residues long. The J segment lost 5 bases and the V segment lost 4 bases, leaving 3 bases of the junction unmatched. This CDR3 reads CASSTWTSGRTGELFF. Written as DNA, the CDR3 is TGTGCCAGTAGTACCTGGACTAGCGGGAGGACCGGGGAGCTGTTTTTT. Full variable domain (rest looked up from reference TRBV19 and TRBJ2-2): DGGITQSPKYLFRKEGQNVTLSCEQNLNHDAMYWYRQDPGQGLRLIYYSQIVNDFQKGDIAEGYSVSREKKESFPLTVTSAQKNPTAFYLCASSTWTSGRTGELFFGEGSRLTVL.

This clone was seen a single time. The J gene is TRBJ1-1, the V gene TRBV9, with D uncertain. CDR3 length: 13 residues. CDR1 and CDR2 (germline): SGDLS, YYNGEE. V lost 2 bases and J lost 2, with 7 bases in between. The CDR3 here is CASSVESNTEAFF. The CDR3 nucleotides read TGTGCCAGCAGCGTCGAGAGTAACACTGAAGCTTTCTTT.

V and J are TRBV5-1 and TRBJ2-7; the D gene is possibly TRBD1 (6 bases). The V end was cut by 0 bases, the J end by 5 bases, with 12 bases between. This CDR3 has 14 amino acids. From germline, CDR1 is SGHRS and CDR2 YFSETQ. The CDR3 DNA reads TGCGCCAGCAGCTTGGTGCCAGGGGAAAACGAGCAGTACTTC. Its translation is CASSLVPGENEQYF.

This chain uses TRBV6-5 with TRBJ2-3, with a tentative D call TRBD1 (6 bases). V lost 6 bases to trimming and J lost 7 bases, with 11 bases between them. Germline assignment: CDR1 MNHEY and CDR2 SVGAGI. CDR3 length: 12 residues. CDR3: CASSKQGYTQYF. In DNA, the CDR3 is TGTGCCAGCAGCAAACAGGGTTATACGCAGTATTTT.

The chain uses TRBV6-5 and TRBJ2-3; 7 nucleotides line up with TRBD2. The CDR3 length is 16 residues. The germline V gene has CDR1 MNHEY and CDR2 SVGAGI. Losses at the gene ends were 2 bases for V and 2 bases for J; bases not matched to a gene: 7. DNA of the CDR3: TGTGCCAGCAGTTACCGGCAGGGAGGGTTCACAGATACGCAGTATTTT. Translation: CASSYRQGGFTDTQYF.

In this sample, this clone turned up once. The chain employs TRBV4-2 and TRBJ2-3; 7 positions match TRBD2. Trimming took 2 bases from V and 1 from J; bases not matched to a gene: 6. Per the germline V gene, CDR1 is LGHNA and CDR2 is YNFKEQ. The CDR3 has 16 residues. Here the CDR3 DNA reads TGTGCCAGCAGCCAACGGGGGGTTCGGGGCACAGATACGCAGTATTTT. It specifies CASSQRGVRGTDTQYF.